Detailed here is one TCR beta chain. Its target is not known. The record originates from a study of vaccination and CD4 T cells after COVID-19. Broader study findings: Convalescent patients had a median around 90% of post-vaccine SARS-CoV-2-reactive clones that were detected only after vaccination, not before it.

Treatment specified: approximately nine-day PBMC culture with coronavirus spike peptide pools or control peptides (ViraFEST assay). Peptide pool stimulation in ViraFEST expanded antigen-specific T cells, whose TCRs were then sequenced. Two million PBMCs went into each well for culture with approximately 9.4 IU/ml IL-2 and 10 ug/ml peptide pools. The Oncomine TCR Beta short-read assay was applied to DNA of cultured CD4+ T cells. Genomic DNA was extracted from cultured CD4+ T cells. Via MiXCR, TCRdb re-called the PCR reads, giving one row per CDR3 protein. Counted here are around 19,000 distinct CDR3 sequences, over 75% occurring once; the ten biggest clones make up roughly 15%. Sequences were derived from CD4+ T cells from blood, cultured in vitro, sampled after SARS-CoV-2 vaccination. This sequence originates from a human donor who received a COVID-19 vaccine.

The CDR3 bases are TGTGCCAGCAGCTTAGATGGGCAGAACACCGGGGAGCTGTTTTTT. Protein product: CASSLDGQNTGELFF. This sequence joins TRBV11-3 and TRBJ2-2, with D unclear. The CDR3 runs to 15 residues. Deletions cut 0 bases from V and 1 base from J, with 6 bases between. CDR1 and CDR2 (germline): SGHNT, YENEEA.